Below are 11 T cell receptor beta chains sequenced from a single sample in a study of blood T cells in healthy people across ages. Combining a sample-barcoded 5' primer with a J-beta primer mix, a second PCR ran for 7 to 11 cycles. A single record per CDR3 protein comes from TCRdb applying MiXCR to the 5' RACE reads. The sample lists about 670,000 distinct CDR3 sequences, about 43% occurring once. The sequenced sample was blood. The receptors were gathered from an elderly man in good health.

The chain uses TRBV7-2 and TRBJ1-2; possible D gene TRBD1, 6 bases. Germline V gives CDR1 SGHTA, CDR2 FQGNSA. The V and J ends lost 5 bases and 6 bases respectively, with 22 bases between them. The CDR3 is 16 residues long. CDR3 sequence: CASSRLAGAGTNGYTF. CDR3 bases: TGTGCCAGCAGCCGTTTAGCAGGGGCCGGGACCAATGGCTACACCTTC.

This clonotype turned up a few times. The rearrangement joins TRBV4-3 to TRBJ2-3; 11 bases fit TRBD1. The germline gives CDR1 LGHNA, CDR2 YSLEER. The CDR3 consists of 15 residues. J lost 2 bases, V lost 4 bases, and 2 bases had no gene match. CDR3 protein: CASSRDRGYTDTQYF. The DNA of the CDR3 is TGCGCCAGCAGCCGGGACAGGGGGTACACAGATACGCAGTATTTT.

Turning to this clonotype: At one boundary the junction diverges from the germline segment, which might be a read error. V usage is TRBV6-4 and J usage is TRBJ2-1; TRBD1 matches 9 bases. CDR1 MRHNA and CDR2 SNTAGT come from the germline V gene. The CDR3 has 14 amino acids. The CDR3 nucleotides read TGTGCCAACAGTGACAGGGGGTGGGAGGATGAGCAGTTCTTC. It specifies CANSDRGWEDEQFF.

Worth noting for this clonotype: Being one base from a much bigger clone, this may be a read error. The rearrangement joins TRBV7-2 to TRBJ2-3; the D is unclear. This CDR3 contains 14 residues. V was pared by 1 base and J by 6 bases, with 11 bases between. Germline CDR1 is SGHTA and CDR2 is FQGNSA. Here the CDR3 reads CASSLDSDLDTQYF. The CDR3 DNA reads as TGTGCCAGCAGCTTAGACTCCGACTTGGATACGCAGTATTTT.

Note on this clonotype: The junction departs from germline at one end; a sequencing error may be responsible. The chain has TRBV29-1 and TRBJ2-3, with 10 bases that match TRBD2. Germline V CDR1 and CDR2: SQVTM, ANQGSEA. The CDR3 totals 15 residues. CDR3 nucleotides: TGCAGCGTTGATTACCAGCGGGAGGGAACAGATATGCAGTATTTT. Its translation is CSVDYQREGTDMQYF.

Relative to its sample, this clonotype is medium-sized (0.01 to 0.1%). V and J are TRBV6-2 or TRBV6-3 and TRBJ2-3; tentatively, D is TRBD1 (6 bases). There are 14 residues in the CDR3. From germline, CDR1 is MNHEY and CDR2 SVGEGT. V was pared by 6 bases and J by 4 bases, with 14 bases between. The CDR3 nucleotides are TGTGCCAGCAGAAATACAGGGTTCGCAGATACGCAGTATTTT. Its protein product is CASRNTGFADTQYF.

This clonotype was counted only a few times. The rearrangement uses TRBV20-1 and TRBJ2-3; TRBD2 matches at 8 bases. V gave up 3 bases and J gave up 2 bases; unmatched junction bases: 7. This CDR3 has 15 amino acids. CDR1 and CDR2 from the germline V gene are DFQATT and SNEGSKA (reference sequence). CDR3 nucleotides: TGCAGTGCTAGGGTCAGCGGGGGCATCACAGATACGCAGTATTTT. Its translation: CSARVSGGITDTQYF.

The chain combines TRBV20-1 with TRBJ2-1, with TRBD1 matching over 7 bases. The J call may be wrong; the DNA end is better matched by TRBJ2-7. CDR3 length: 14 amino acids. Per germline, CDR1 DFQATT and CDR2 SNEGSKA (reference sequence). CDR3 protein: CSASRQGSHNEQYF. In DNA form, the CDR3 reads TGCAGTGCCTCTCGACAGGGCTCCCACAATGAGCAGTACTTC.

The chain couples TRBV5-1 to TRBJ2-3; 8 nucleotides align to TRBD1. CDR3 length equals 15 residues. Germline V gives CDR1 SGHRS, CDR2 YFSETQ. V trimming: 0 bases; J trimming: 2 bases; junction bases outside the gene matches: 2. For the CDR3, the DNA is TGCGCCAGCAGCTTGGGGGACAGGATCACAGATACGCAGTATTTT. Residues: CASSLGDRITDTQYF.

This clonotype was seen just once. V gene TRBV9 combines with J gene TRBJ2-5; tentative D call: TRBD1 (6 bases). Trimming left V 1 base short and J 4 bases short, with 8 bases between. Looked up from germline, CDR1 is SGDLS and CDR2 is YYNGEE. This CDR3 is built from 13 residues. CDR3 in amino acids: CASSVLGGETQYF. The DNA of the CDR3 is TGTGCCAGCAGCGTATTAGGGGGAGAGACCCAGTACTTC.

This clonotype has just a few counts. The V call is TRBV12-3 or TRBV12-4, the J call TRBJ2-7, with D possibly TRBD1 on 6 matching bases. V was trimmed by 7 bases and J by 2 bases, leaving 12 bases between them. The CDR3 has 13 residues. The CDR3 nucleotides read TGTGCCAGCAATCCGACAGGAACCTACGAGCAGTACTTC. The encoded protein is CASNPTGTYEQYF.